The 31 T cell receptor beta chains given below trace back to one sample, sequenced in a study of regulatory T cells in long-lasting Graves disease. Arm-PCR with iRepertoire HTBI primers amplified the CDR3 regions for these TCR beta libraries. TCRdb processed the multiplex PCR reads anew with MiXCR; each CDR3 protein has one entry. Of 300,000 to 400,000 distinct CDR3 sequences in the sample, roughly 17% were seen once. Noted time point: newly diagnosed GD, antithyroid drugs for less than 3 months. PBMC RNA served as the TCR library source. This sample also appeared in a second study, on T cells in Graves' hyperthyroidism and ophthalmopathy.

Sequenced material: peripheral blood mononuclear cells (PBMCs), taken at new diagnosis, from a patient treated with antithyroid drugs. The receptors were sampled from a man aged 35-49 years with Graves disease.

Concerning this clonotype itself: A read error is possible here, since a much larger clone lies one base away. The chain recombines TRBV28 with TRBJ1-2, with a tentative D call TRBD1 (6 bases). Germline CDR1 is MDHEN and CDR2 is SYDVKM. This CDR3 contains 13 residues. Written as DNA, the CDR3 is TGTGCCGGCAGTTTCCAGGGGAACTATGGCTACACCTTC. Its translation is CAGSFQGNYGYTF.

The sample holds many counts of this clonotype. The chain couples TRBV27 to TRBJ2-4; 8 nucleotides agree with TRBD1. CDR3 length: 13 residues. The junction had 2 bases not matched to a gene; V was cut back by 5 bases and J by 5 bases. From germline, CDR1 is MNHEY and CDR2 SMNVEV (reference sequence). CDR3 residues: CASSRTGQNIQYF. The CDR3 region has the DNA TGTGCCAGCAGTAGGACAGGGCAAAACATTCAGTACTTC.

In this sample, this clonotype turned up many times. The V gene is TRBV28, the J gene TRBJ1-6; D is perhaps TRBD1 (5 bases). Germline loops: CDR1 MDHEN, CDR2 SYDVKM. V lost 6 bases and J lost 8, with 14 bases in between. CDR3 length equals 14 residues. CDR3 residues: CASSPRDGDSPLHF. The CDR3 DNA sequence: TGTGCCAGCAGCCCGCGGGACGGGGATTCACCCCTCCACTTT.

In regard to this clonotype: Relative to the germline gene, one junction end is altered; a read error may explain this. V gene TRBV5-1 combines with J gene TRBJ1-2, with a weak D call TRBD1 (5 bases). CDR3 size: 15 residues. Germline assignment: CDR1 SGHRS and CDR2 YFSETQ. The CDR3 DNA reads TGTGCCAGCAGCTTACTCGGCAGGGAAGACTATGGCTACACCTTC. Translation gives CASSLLGREDYGYTF. The full variable domain, rest sourced from reference TRBV5-1 and TRBJ1-2, is KAGVTQTPRYLIKTRGQQVTLSCSPISGHRSVSWYQQTPGQGLQFLFEYFSETQRNKGNFPGRFSGRQFSNSRSEMNVSTLELGDSALYLCASSLLGREDYGYTFGSGTRLTVV.

The J gene is TRBJ2-7, the V gene TRBV12-3 or TRBV12-4; D might be TRBD2 (7 bases). This CDR3 contains 15 residues. The V and J ends lost 0 bases and 5 bases respectively, with 14 bases between them. The CDR3 region is CASSLAGGHGDEQYF. The CDR3 DNA follows: TGTGCCAGCAGTTTAGCGGGGGGGCATGGGGACGAGCAGTACTTC.

This clonotype was detected ten times or more. The rearrangement uses TRBV6-1 and TRBJ2-5, with unresolved D. From germline, CDR1 is MNHNS and CDR2 SASEGT. V lost 2 bases, J lost 2 bases, and 12 bases lay in between. This CDR3 contains 15 residues. This chain's CDR3 is CASSERFSGQETQYF. CDR3 nucleotide sequence: TGTGCCAGCAGTGAACGGTTCTCTGGGCAAGAGACCCAGTACTTC.

The V gene is TRBV6-1, the J gene TRBJ1-2, with a weak D call TRBD1 (6 bases). V was trimmed by 6 bases and J by 3 bases, leaving 20 bases between them. Germline V gives CDR1 MNHNS, CDR2 SASEGT. CDR3 length: 16 residues. CDR3 sequence: CASRTTWDKGDYGYTF. CDR3 nucleotides: TGTGCCAGCAGGACGACCTGGGACAAGGGGGACTATGGCTACACCTTC.

This clonotype turned up a few times. The V call is TRBV6-1, the J call TRBJ2-7; the D is unclear. The germline CDR1 and CDR2 sequences are MNHNS and SASEGT. The CDR3 length is 15 residues. The ends were cut back, 1 base at V and 2 bases at J, with 12 bases in the middle. The CDR3 region has the DNA TGTGCCAGCAGTGAAGGACATTTTAAGGCCTACGAGCAGTACTTC. This sequence encodes CASSEGHFKAYEQYF.

The table lists this clonotype with a few counts. This chain uses TRBV5-1 with TRBJ1-4; TRBD1 aligns across 10 bases. V was pared by 4 bases and J by 8 bases, with 8 bases of the junction left unmatched. This CDR3 has 15 amino acids. Germline CDR1 SGHRS, CDR2 YFSETQ. CDR3 sequence reads: CASSRTGTGEEKLFF. Written as DNA, the CDR3 is TGCGCCAGCAGCCGAACCGGGACAGGGGAGGAAAAACTGTTTTTT.

This clonotype was seen only a few times. It may be a read error: a sequence one base away is much more abundant. The gene calls are TRBV6-2 or TRBV6-3 and TRBJ2-6; D uncertain. Germline-derived CDR1 and CDR2 are MNHEY and SVGEGT. This CDR3 spans 15 amino acids. V lost 0 bases, J lost 0 bases, and 3 bases lay in between. CDR3 DNA sequence: TGTGCCAGCAGTTACTCGGACTCTGGGGCCAACGTCCTGACTTTC. Protein: CASSYSDSGANVLTF.

This clonotype appeared many times. The V and J genes are TRBV20-1 and TRBJ2-2; D perhaps matches TRBD1 (5 bases). From germline, CDR1 is DFQATT and CDR2 SNEGSKA (reference sequence). V gave up 7 bases and J gave up 4 bases, with 16 bases separating them. This CDR3 has 14 amino acids. This CDR3 is CSVRSGIGTGELFF. The CDR3 coding sequence is TGCAGTGTACGGTCAGGGATTGGCACCGGGGAGCTGTTTTTT.

The chain combines TRBV4-1 with TRBJ1-1; D remains ambiguous. The CDR3 covers 15 residues. V was clipped by 2 bases and J by 5 bases, with 15 bases between them. The germline CDR1 and CDR2 sequences are MGHRA and YSYEKL. CDR3 bases: TGCGCCAGCAGCCAACGGCCGGGTGTAGGAACTGAAGCTTTCTTT. It is translated as CASSQRPGVGTEAFF.

V and J are TRBV3-1 and TRBJ1-3; D unresolved. This CDR3 is built from 15 residues. Trimming took 0 bases from V and 0 from J, leaving 6 bases between them. CDR1 and CDR2 (germline): LGHDT, YNNKEL (reference sequence). CDR3 protein: CASSQEKDSGNTIYF. In DNA form, the CDR3 reads TGTGCCAGCAGCCAAGAAAAGGACTCTGGAAACACCATATATTTT.

At least ten counts were recorded for this clonotype. J is TRBJ2-3 and V is TRBV24-1, with 13 bases matching TRBD2. Germline CDR1 KGHDR, CDR2 SFDVKD. V trimming: 12 bases; J trimming: 0 bases; junction bases outside the gene matches: 8. CDR3 length equals 16 residues. CDR3 region: CAVTSGGSPSTDTQYF. CDR3 bases: TGTGCCGTGACTAGCGGGGGGTCTCCTAGCACAGATACGCAGTATTTT.

This clonotype was counted at least ten times. The V call is TRBV5-1, the J call TRBJ2-3, with TRBD2 matching over 7 bases. Germline CDR1 SGHRS, CDR2 YFSETQ. The CDR3 spans 14 residues. With V trimmed by 4 bases and J by 0 bases, 2 bases remained unmatched. CDR3 residues: CASSRGGSTDTQYF. Written as DNA, the CDR3 is TGCGCCAGCAGCCGCGGGGGTAGCACAGATACGCAGTATTTT.

The table lists this clonotype with many counts. The chain joins TRBV2 to TRBJ2-7; D perhaps matches TRBD1 (6 bases). The CDR3 totals 14 residues. CDR1 and CDR2 (germline): SNHLY, FYNNEI. V lost 6 bases to trimming and J lost 0 bases, with 12 bases between them. The CDR3 DNA is TGTGCCAGCAGGGACAGTGGGAGCTCCTACGAGCAGTACTTC. This sequence encodes CASRDSGSSYEQYF.

At least ten counts were recorded for this clonotype. The V and J genes are TRBV6-1 and TRBJ1-2; D possibly corresponds to TRBD1 (5 bases). Trimming pared 5 bases from V and 3 bases from J, leaving 19 bases between. Looked up from germline, CDR1 is MNHNS and CDR2 is SASEGT. The CDR3 length is 16 residues. Written as DNA, the CDR3 is TGTGCCAGCAGTCGGACCCATGCGAGGGGAGACTATGGCTACACCTTC. Translating gives CASSRTHARGDYGYTF.

The V call is TRBV6-1, the J call TRBJ2-1; possibly TRBD2 for D (6 bases). The CDR3 extends over 14 amino acids. Deletions cut 7 bases from V and 7 bases from J, with 17 bases between. Germline CDR1 reads MNHNS; CDR2 reads SASEGT. CDR3 nucleotide sequence: TGTGCCAGCATGGATGCGGGGAGGCGGAATGAGCAGTTCTTC. It translates to CASMDAGRRNEQFF.

This clonotype has just one count. The chain has TRBV3-1 and TRBJ2-3; TRBD1 might be the D (5 bases). The CDR3 has 15 residues. Germline values: CDR1 LGHDT, CDR2 YNNKEL (reference sequence). Trimming stripped 6 bases from V and 7 bases from J, with 20 bases between. The CDR3: CASSGRAGSSNTQYF. The DNA for the CDR3 is TGTGCCAGCAGTGGCCGGGCAGGGTCCTCGAATACGCAGTATTTT.

This clonotype was seen a single time. This chain links TRBV6-2 or TRBV6-3 with TRBJ2-2, with a tentative D call TRBD1 (6 bases). V was pared by 4 bases and J by 1 base, with 13 bases between. This CDR3 has 16 residues. Germline-derived CDR1 and CDR2 are MNHEY and SVGEGT. CDR3: CASSSHRALNTGELFF. CDR3 DNA sequence: TGTGCCAGCAGTTCCCACAGGGCCCTGAACACCGGGGAGCTGTTTTTT.

The chain is built from TRBV9 and TRBJ1-1, with D hard to call. The length of the CDR3 is 13 residues. V shed 0 bases and J shed 4 bases, with 7 bases lying between them. From germline, CDR1 is SGDLS and CDR2 YYNGEE. CDR3 sequence reads: CASSVEGFTEAFF. For the CDR3, the DNA is TGTGCCAGCAGCGTAGAGGGTTTCACTGAAGCTTTCTTT.

There are many counts of this clonotype. The chain links TRBV7-9 to TRBJ2-1; 7 bases line up with TRBD1. Germline values: CDR1 SEHNR, CDR2 FQNEAQ (reference sequence). The CDR3 sequence is 14 residues long. The J segment lost 7 bases and the V segment lost 8 bases, leaving 11 bases of the junction unmatched. The CDR3 sequence is CASATPGQRNEQFF. Written as DNA, the CDR3 is TGTGCCAGCGCGACTCCGGGACAGAGAAATGAGCAGTTCTTC.

V and J are TRBV28 and TRBJ2-3; no firm D call. The J call may be wrong; the DNA end is better matched by TRBJ2-1. Per germline, CDR1 MDHEN and CDR2 SYDVKM. The CDR3 runs to 12 residues. CDR3 DNA sequence: TGTGCCAGCAGCCCCGCGTTTAATGAGCAGTTCTTC. Residues: CASSPAFNEQFF.

This clonotype was found many times. V is TRBV4-1 and J is TRBJ2-3; tentatively, D is TRBD2 (6 bases). The germline V and J ends were trimmed by 0 bases and 2 bases, with 21 bases remaining between them. Germline lookup yields CDR1 MGHRA and CDR2 YSYEKL. The CDR3 runs to 19 residues. In nucleotides, the CDR3 is TGCGCCAGCAGCCAAGAGGGAGGTGGAAGGCGGGGATTCACAGATACGCAGTATTTT. Translating it yields CASSQEGGGRRGFTDTQYF.

This clonotype rates as medium-sized. The chain joins TRBV12-3 or TRBV12-4 to TRBJ1-2; D possibly corresponds to TRBD1 (5 bases). The ends were cut back, 5 bases at V and 3 bases at J, with 16 bases in the middle. The CDR3 has 15 residues. The CDR3 region has the DNA TGTGCCAGCAGTAGGGCAGGGCAAAGTTACTATGGCTACACCTTC. As protein: CASSRAGQSYYGYTF.

This clonotype has more than one count but fewer than ten. A read error is possible here, since a much larger clone lies one base away. Likely a read error: the CDR3 ends without its conserved phenylalanine or tryptophan. The CDR3: CASSRSGGAVRNEQFS. The CDR3 DNA follows: TGTGCCAGCAGCCGTAGCGGGGGGGCCGTGAGGAATGAGCAGTTCTCC. V usage is TRBV7-8 and J usage is TRBJ2-1; TRBD2 aligns across 11 bases. The CDR3 contains 16 residues. Germline V gives CDR1 SGHVS, CDR2 FQNEAQ. The ends lost 5 bases at V and 7 bases at J; junction bases unmatched: 10.

The V gene is TRBV7-9, the J gene TRBJ1-3, with D unresolved. This CDR3 is built from 14 residues. Per germline, CDR1 SEHNR and CDR2 FQNEAQ (reference sequence). V dropped 5 bases and J dropped 2 bases, with 10 bases sitting between them. DNA of the CDR3: TGTGCCAGCAGCGCCGATAGCGCTGGAAACACCATATATTTT. This translates into CASSADSAGNTIYF.

This clonotype was detected only a few times. Germline and junction disagree at one end, which may indicate a read error. The CDR3 nucleotides are TGTGCCAGCAGCATTCATCAGGGGGGGTATGGCTACACCTTC. This translates into CASSIHQGGYGYTF. The chain joins TRBV5-1 to TRBJ1-2; 7 bases are a match to TRBD1. The CDR3 spans 14 residues. Germline CDR1 and CDR2: SGHRS and YFSETQ.

This clonotype has more than one count but fewer than ten. This likely stems from a read error, as it lies one base from a far larger clone. V gene TRBV7-3 combines with J gene TRBJ2-5; no firm D call. The CDR3 extends over 11 amino acids. Trimming removed 5 bases at V and 2 bases at J, with 3 bases between. Germline V gives CDR1 SGHTA, CDR2 FQGTGA. The CDR3 DNA follows: TGTGCCAGCAGCGTACAAGAGACCCAGTACTTC. It is translated as CASSVQETQYF.

There are a few counts of this clonotype. This rearrangement joins TRBV19 to TRBJ2-5; possible D gene TRBD2, 5 bases. The CDR3 loop spans 16 amino acids. Germline V gene sequence: CDR1 LNHDA, CDR2 SQIVND (reference sequence). The V gene lost 5 bases and the J gene lost 5 bases, with 21 bases spanning the gap. The CDR3 loop is CASSPWTGMSSETQYF. CDR3 in DNA: TGTGCCAGTAGTCCTTGGACGGGAATGTCGTCGGAGACCCAGTACTTC.

To note about this clonotype: A far larger clone is off by one base, so a read error is likely. This sequence joins TRBV7-9 and TRBJ2-1; D is undetermined. Per germline, CDR1 SEHNR and CDR2 FQNEAQ (reference sequence). V lost 2 bases to trimming and J lost 10 bases, with 21 bases between them. The CDR3 is made up of 16 amino acids. Written as DNA, the CDR3 is TGTGCCAGCAGCTTATACGGAGACTCCCGTACCTACGAGCAGTTCTTC. It is translated as CASSLYGDSRTYEQFF.